This T cell receptor beta chain was captured by sequencing in a study of shared clonotypes between healthy human individuals. Overall study results and limits: Generation probabilities of non-shared clonotypes were lower (relative to those shared by all four donors). Only blood underwent sampling, and tissue repertoires likely differ.

Comments on this clone: The antigen is not known.

Sequencing was performed with immunoSEQ multiplex PCR; in TCRdb, only in-frame clones are kept and a portion is missing. The table lists roughly 2,300,000 clones, approximately 90% of them singletons. Germline V gene sequence: CDR1 GTSNPN, CDR2 SVGIG (reference sequence). V shed 2 bases and J shed 9 bases, with 12 bases lying between them. CDR3 size: 12 residues. Sequencing was done on a sample of naive CD4+ T cells from PBMCs. The subset: CD45RA+ positively selected. The chain employs TRBV30 and TRBJ2-3; no clear D gene. This clonotype was sampled from a man between 18 and 29 years old in good health. Some clones in this sample may be carry-over from other donors' samples. This chain's CDR3 is CAWSPVGGTQYF. The CDR3 DNA reads TGTGCCTGGAGTCCGGTCGGTGGGACGCAGTATTTT. Filled out from reference TRBV30 and TRBJ2-3, the complete variable domain reads SQTIHQWPATLVQPVGSPLSLECTVEGTSNPNLYWYRQAAGRGLQLLFYSVGIGQISSEVPQNLSASRPQDRQFILSSKKLLLSDSGFYLCAWSPVGGTQYFGPGTRLTVL.